The 26 T cell receptor beta chains presented below share a single source sample, sequenced in a study of neurological immune-mediated disorders. The time point: longitudinal time-point 3. In TCRdb, the 5' RACE reads were re-called with MiXCR into one record per CDR3 protein. Among about 80,000 distinct CDR3 sequences, roughly 4.3% were seen once, and the ten largest hold roughly 5.6%. Sequencing used PBMCs. The receptor set was obtained from a woman in her fifties or sixties with multiple sclerosis.

To note about this clonotype: A much larger clone differs by one base, so this may be a read error. This chain links TRBV14 with TRBJ2-7; D is possibly TRBD1 (6 bases). CDR3 length equals 12 residues. Germline V gives CDR1 SGHDN, CDR2 FVKESK. The V gene lost 7 bases and the J gene lost 5 bases, with 12 bases spanning the gap. The CDR3: CASIFYRDEQYF. DNA of the CDR3: TGTGCCAGCATCTTTTACAGGGACGAGCAGTACTTC.

This clonotype was seen at least ten times. This sequence joins TRBV27 and TRBJ1-1; possible D gene TRBD1, 5 bases. The V end was cut by 5 bases, the J end by 1 base, with 11 bases between. Germline CDR1 MNHEY, CDR2 SMNVEV (reference sequence). The CDR3 is 14 amino acids. CDR3 residues: CASSPERGNTEAFF. The CDR3, as DNA: TGTGCCAGCAGTCCGGAGAGGGGGAACACTGAAGCTTTCTTT.

This clonotype was detected ten times or more. This chain uses TRBV3-1 with TRBJ2-3; D is ambiguous. This CDR3 has 13 amino acids. The germline gives CDR1 LGHDT, CDR2 YNNKEL (reference sequence). The ends were cut back, 4 bases at V and 1 base at J, with 6 bases in the middle. In nucleotides, the CDR3 is TGTGCCAGCAGCCCTCGGGGCACAGATACGCAGTATTTT. Protein product: CASSPRGTDTQYF.

This clonotype has ten or more counts. The rearrangement links TRBV5-1 to TRBJ2-3, with 7 nucleotides matching TRBD1. CDR1 is SGHRS and CDR2 is YFSETQ in the germline V gene. The CDR3 has 15 amino acids. J was trimmed by 6 bases and V by 7 bases; bases with no gene match: 14. The CDR3 loop is CASARQGRGGDTQYF. CDR3 nucleotide sequence: TGCGCCAGCGCTCGACAGGGCCGGGGTGGTGATACGCAGTATTTT.

This clonotype was recorded many times. V and J are TRBV29-1 and TRBJ1-1, with D uncertain. V was pared by 7 bases and J by 8 bases, with 17 bases between. The CDR3 runs 12 residues. CDR1 SQVTM and CDR2 ANQGSEA come from the germline V gene. CDR3 in amino acids: CSATDGRGEAFF. CDR3 DNA sequence: TGCAGCGCTACTGACGGTCGTGGGGAAGCTTTCTTT.

This clonotype occurred many times. The V and J genes are TRBV6-5 and TRBJ2-7; no firm D call. Looked up from germline, CDR1 is MNHEY and CDR2 is SVGAGI. Trimming left V 9 bases short and J 2 bases short, with 8 bases between. CDR3 size: 11 residues. In nucleotides, the CDR3 is TGTGCCAGTGCAGGCCCCTACGAGCAGTACTTC. Amino acid sequence: CASAGPYEQYF.

The sample holds many counts of this clonotype. The V call is TRBV7-2, the J call TRBJ1-1, with D possibly matching TRBD1 (6 bases). Trimming removed 5 bases at V and 0 bases at J, with 16 bases between. There are 16 residues in the CDR3. CDR1 is SGHTA, CDR2 FQGNSA, per germline. CDR3 in DNA: TGTGCCAGCAGCCTGCGGGACGGACAGTTGAACACTGAAGCTTTCTTT. Its translation is CASSLRDGQLNTEAFF.

Ten or more counts support this clonotype. The chain uses TRBV28 and TRBJ2-7, with 12 bases that match TRBD1. There are 16 residues in the CDR3. Germline V lookup: CDR1 MDHEN, CDR2 SYDVKM. Germline trimming cut 6 bases from V and 4 bases from J; bases unmatched to any gene: 10. The CDR3 loop reads CASRTSGTGGRYEQYF. The CDR3 DNA reads as TGTGCCAGCAGAACCTCCGGGACAGGGGGCAGGTACGAGCAGTACTTC.

This chain links TRBV3-1 with TRBJ1-4; D is ambiguous. Trimming took 1 base from V and 6 from J, leaving 15 bases between them. The CDR3 has 16 amino acids. Germline V gene data show CDR1 as LGHDT and CDR2 as YNNKEL (reference sequence). The CDR3 reads CASSQVTWWRDEKLFF. Written as DNA, the CDR3 is TGTGCCAGCAGCCAAGTGACATGGTGGAGGGATGAAAAACTGTTTTTT.

This clonotype was detected ten times or more. CDR3 sequence reads: CAISPQGVSYEQYF. The DNA for the CDR3 is TGTGCCATCAGTCCTCAGGGGGTGTCCTACGAGCAGTACTTC. The rearrangement uses TRBV10-3 and TRBJ2-7; 7 bases are shared with TRBD1. J lost 1 base, V lost 5 bases, and 5 bases had no gene match. The CDR3 contains 14 residues. Germline V gives CDR1 ENHRY, CDR2 SYGVKD.

This clonotype was seen ten or more times. The chain couples TRBV24-1 to TRBJ1-2; D unresolved. CDR3 size: 14 residues. Germline lookup yields CDR1 KGHDR and CDR2 SFDVKD. With 9 bases removed from V and 2 bases from J, the gap between germline ends came to 15 bases. CDR3 amino acids: CATQGSPGNYGYTF. The CDR3 nucleotides read TGTGCCACCCAAGGGAGCCCCGGGAACTATGGCTACACCTTC.

This clonotype was recorded many times. The chain carries TRBV20-1 and TRBJ1-1; D is undetermined. This CDR3 spans 14 amino acids. V gave up 0 bases and J gave up 2 bases, with 10 bases separating them. Per germline, CDR1 DFQATT and CDR2 SNEGSKA (reference sequence). In DNA form, the CDR3 reads TGCAGTGCTAGAGATCTACATGCTAACACTGAAGCTTTCTTT. It specifies CSARDLHANTEAFF.

This clonotype was seen at least ten times. The V call is TRBV5-1, the J call TRBJ1-2; no firm D call. Trimming removed 4 bases at V and 8 bases at J, with 9 bases between. Germline V gene data show CDR1 as SGHRS and CDR2 as YFSETQ. The CDR3 totals 11 residues. As DNA, the CDR3 is TGCGCCAGCAGCGAGGACTGGGGCTACACCTTC. Translating it yields CASSEDWGYTF.

This clonotype has a count of ten or more. The genes are TRBV28 and TRBJ1-5; a weak D match, TRBD1 (5 bases). From germline, CDR1 is MDHEN and CDR2 SYDVKM. V was cut by 5 bases and J by 6 bases, with 8 bases left in between. CDR3 length equals 12 residues. This CDR3 reads CASSTGGQPQHF. CDR3 nucleotide sequence: TGTGCCAGCAGTACTGGGGGTCAGCCCCAGCATTTT.

This clonotype was seen repeatedly, ten times or more. This chain joins TRBV5-6 and TRBJ2-7; tentative D call: TRBD1 (6 bases). The length of the CDR3 is 14 residues. The V gene's germline CDR1 is SGHDT and CDR2 YYEEEE. With 0 bases removed from V and 3 bases from J, the gap between germline ends came to 10 bases. CDR3 region: CASSLDYRDYEQYF. The DNA of the CDR3 is TGTGCCAGCAGCTTGGATTACAGGGACTACGAGCAGTACTTC. Together with reference TRBV5-6 and TRBJ2-7, the CDR3 gives the full variable domain: DAGVTQSPTHLIKTRGQQVTLRCSPKSGHDTVSWYQQALGQGPQFIFQYYEEEERQRGNFPDRFSGHQFPNYSSELNVNALLLGDSALYLCASSLDYRDYEQYFGPGTRLTVT.

This clonotype showed up many times. The genes are TRBV2 and TRBJ2-7, with 7 bases that match TRBD1. V gave up 6 bases and J gave up 0 bases; unmatched junction bases: 8. CDR1 is SNHLY and CDR2 is FYNNEI in the germline V gene. This CDR3 has 15 residues. The chain's CDR3 is CASRAGTVGSYEQYF. CDR3 bases: TGTGCCAGCAGGGCCGGGACAGTGGGCTCCTACGAGCAGTACTTC. The whole variable domain, remainder taken from reference TRBV2 and TRBJ2-7, is EPEVTQTPSHQVTQMGQEVILRCVPISNHLYFYWYRQILGQKVEFLVSFYNNEISEKSEIFDDQFSVERPDGSNFTLKIRSTKLEDSAMYFCASRAGTVGSYEQYFGPGTRLTVT.

There are many counts of this clonotype. This chain connects TRBV5-6 to TRBJ2-5; 10 nucleotides match TRBD1. Germline V lookup: CDR1 SGHDT, CDR2 YYEEEE. After removal of 5 bases from V and 4 bases from J, the junction contained 5 bases not matched to a gene. The CDR3 spans 14 residues. The CDR3: CASRGQGKGETQYF. CDR3 DNA: TGTGCCAGCAGGGGACAGGGGAAGGGAGAGACCCAGTACTTC. Full variable domain (outside the CDR3, taken from reference TRBV5-6 and TRBJ2-5): DAGVTQSPTHLIKTRGQQVTLRCSPKSGHDTVSWYQQALGQGPQFIFQYYEEEERQRGNFPDRFSGHQFPNYSSELNVNALLLGDSALYLCASRGQGKGETQYFGPGTRLLVL.

There are many counts of this clonotype. The gene calls are TRBV20-1 and TRBJ2-7, with TRBD2 matching 7 bases. J gave up 4 bases and V 1 base, and 10 bases lay outside the gene matches. The length of the CDR3 is 15 residues. Germline V gene lookup returns CDR1 DFQATT and CDR2 SNEGSKA (reference sequence). Here the CDR3 reads CSARGSRAGEYEQYF. CDR3 DNA sequence: TGCAGTGCTAGAGGTTCTAGGGCGGGAGAGTACGAGCAGTACTTC.

This clonotype was observed at least ten times. This chain joins TRBV20-1 and TRBJ2-7, with no clear D. This CDR3 spans 12 amino acids. V was clipped by 0 bases and J by 6 bases, with 9 bases between them. Germline V gene sequence: CDR1 DFQATT, CDR2 SNEGSKA (reference sequence). The CDR3 nucleotides are TGCAGTGCTAGAGATCAGAGTTTCGAGCAGTACTTC. Translating it yields CSARDQSFEQYF.

This clonotype was seen repeatedly, ten times or more. The chain joins TRBV5-1 to TRBJ2-7; D unclear. V lost 2 bases, J lost 6 bases, and 9 bases lay in between. The germline CDR1 and CDR2 sequences are SGHRS and YFSETQ. CDR3 length equals 12 residues. The CDR3 region has the DNA TGCGCCAGCAGCTTCCCCCCCGGCGAGCAGTACTTC. Translating it yields CASSFPPGEQYF.

The chain uses TRBV5-1 and TRBJ2-2, with D perhaps matching TRBD1 or TRBD2 (5 bases each). This CDR3 has 15 amino acids. V dropped 4 bases and J dropped 7 bases, with 17 bases sitting between them. In germline, CDR1 is SGHRS, CDR2 YFSETQ. The DNA for the CDR3 is TGCGCCAGCAGCCGTCCTACGGGGCCGGGCGGGGAGCTGTTTTTT. Amino acid sequence: CASSRPTGPGGELFF.

This clonotype was recorded many times. The chain links TRBV7-8 to TRBJ1-5; D gene ambiguous. This CDR3 has 12 amino acids. V lost 5 bases and J lost 11, with 13 bases in between. Per the germline V gene, CDR1 is SGHVS and CDR2 is FQNEAQ. In nucleotides, the CDR3 is TGTGCCAGCAGCCCACGTATTGGAACCCAGCATTTT. Residues: CASSPRIGTQHF.

This clonotype was counted many times. The V and J genes are TRBV12-3 or TRBV12-4 and TRBJ2-1; 8 nucleotides match TRBD2. The junction had 3 bases not matched to a gene; V was cut back by 3 bases and J by 2 bases. The CDR3 is 15 residues long. The CDR3: CASSFGRGAYNEQFF. The CDR3 nucleotides are TGTGCCAGCAGTTTCGGGCGGGGGGCCTACAATGAGCAGTTCTTC.

This clonotype was detected ten times or more. V and J are TRBV7-6 and TRBJ2-1, with TRBD1 matching over 12 bases. CDR3 length: 15 residues. V dropped 3 bases and J dropped 9; count of bases not matched to a gene: 6. CDR1 and CDR2 (germline): SGHVS, FNYEAQ. The CDR3 coding sequence is TGTGCCAGCAGCTTGGGACAGGGGGCCTTCGGTGAGCAGTTCTTC. This translates into CASSLGQGAFGEQFF.

This clonotype was picked up many times. The rearrangement joins TRBV5-1 to TRBJ2-3; no clear D. Germline V gene data show CDR1 as SGHRS and CDR2 as YFSETQ. V lost 0 bases and J lost 2, with 7 bases in between. This CDR3 is built from 14 residues. The CDR3 nucleotides read TGCGCCAGCAGCTTGGGAGGTTACACAGATACGCAGTATTTT. It encodes CASSLGGYTDTQYF.

This clonotype came up many times. The V call is TRBV7-2, the J call TRBJ1-1; the match to TRBD1 covers 8 bases. The junction had 6 bases not matched to a gene; V was cut back by 5 bases and J by 1 base. This CDR3 region has 15 residues. Germline V gene lookup returns CDR1 SGHTA and CDR2 FQGNSA. The CDR3 is CASSRAGTGNTEAFF. CDR3 bases: TGTGCCAGCAGCCGGGCCGGGACAGGGAACACTGAAGCTTTCTTT.